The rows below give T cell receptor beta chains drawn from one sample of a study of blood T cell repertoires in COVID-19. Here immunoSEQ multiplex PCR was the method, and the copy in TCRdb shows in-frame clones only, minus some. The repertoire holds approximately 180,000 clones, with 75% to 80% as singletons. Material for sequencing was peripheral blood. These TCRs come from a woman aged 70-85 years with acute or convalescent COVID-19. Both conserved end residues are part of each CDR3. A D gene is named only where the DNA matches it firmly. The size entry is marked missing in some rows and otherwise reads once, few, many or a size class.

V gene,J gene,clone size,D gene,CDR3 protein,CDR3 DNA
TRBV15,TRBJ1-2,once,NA,CATSRDVQIGYTF,TGTGCCACCAGCAGAGATGTACAGATCGGCTACACCTTC
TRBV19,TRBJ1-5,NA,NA,CASSIQDSSNQPQHF,TGTGCCAGTAGTATCCAGGACAGTAGCAATCAGCCCCAGCATTTT
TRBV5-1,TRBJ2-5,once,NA,CASSLAPGLQETQYF,TGCGCCAGCAGCTTGGCCCCAGGCCTACAAGAGACCCAGTACTTC
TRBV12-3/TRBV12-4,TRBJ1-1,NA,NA,CASSTSGRAFF,TGTGCCAGCAGCACAAGCGGGAGGGCTTTCTTT
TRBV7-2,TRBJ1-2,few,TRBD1,CASSSKRQGVYGYTF,TGTGCCAGCAGCTCTAAAAGACAGGGGGTCTATGGCTACACCTTC
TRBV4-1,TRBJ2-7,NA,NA,CASSRYPGEAYEQYF,TGCGCCAGCAGCCGCTATCCCGGGGAAGCCTACGAGCAGTACTTC
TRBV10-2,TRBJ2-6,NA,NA,CASSEMYSSGANVLTF,TGCGCCAGCAGTGAGATGTACAGCTCTGGGGCCAACGTCCTGACTTTC
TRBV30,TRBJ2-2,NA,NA,CAWSVDYGWGGELFF,TGTGCCTGGAGTGTCGACTACGGATGGGGTGGGGAGCTGTTTTTT
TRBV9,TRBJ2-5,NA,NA,CASSDRTGTETQYF,TGTGCCAGCAGCGACCGAACGGGAACCGAGACCCAGTACTTC
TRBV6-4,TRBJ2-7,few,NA,CASSDQEGSYEQYF,TGTGCCAGCAGTGACCAGGAGGGTTCCTACGAGCAGTACTTC
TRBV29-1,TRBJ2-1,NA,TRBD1,CSVPGTGNNEQFF,TGCAGCGTCCCCGGGACAGGGAACAATGAGCAGTTCTTC
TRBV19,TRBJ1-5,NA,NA,CASSRRAVQPQHF,TGTGCCAGTTCAAGGCGGGCAGTACAGCCCCAGCATTTT
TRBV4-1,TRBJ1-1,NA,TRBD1,CASSPRQGARTEAFF,TGCGCCAGCAGCCCCAGACAGGGGGCGCGGACTGAAGCTTTCTTT
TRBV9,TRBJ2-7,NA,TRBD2,CASSVDQRRLAGSYEQYF,TGTGCCAGCAGCGTAGATCAGAGGAGACTAGCGGGGTCCTACGAGCAGTACTTC
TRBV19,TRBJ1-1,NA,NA,CASSIENSLNTEAFF,TGTGCCAGTAGTATAGAAAACAGCCTGAACACTGAAGCTTTCTTT
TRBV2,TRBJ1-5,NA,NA,CASSENMNQPQHF,TGTGCCAGCAGTGAGAACATGAATCAGCCCCAGCATTTT
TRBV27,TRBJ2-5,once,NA,CASSHDRSDGETQYF,TGTGCCAGCAGTCATGACAGGTCGGATGGGGAGACCCAGTACTTC
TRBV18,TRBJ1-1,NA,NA,CASSKRGNTEAFF,TGTGCCAGCTCAAAACGGGGGAACACTGAAGCTTTCTTT
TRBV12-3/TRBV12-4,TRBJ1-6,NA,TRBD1,CASKTGGSSPLHF,TGTGCCAGCAAAACAGGGGGCAGTTCACCCCTCCACTTT
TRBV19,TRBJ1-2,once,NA,CASNRERSANYGYTF,TGTGCCAGCAACCGGGAGAGATCAGCTAACTATGGCTACACCTTC
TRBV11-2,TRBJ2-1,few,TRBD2,CASSLGGSAGAWNEQFF,TGTGCCAGCAGCTTAGGGGGATCTGCGGGAGCGTGGAATGAGCAGTTCTTC
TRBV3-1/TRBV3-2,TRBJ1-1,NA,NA,CASSQGGGVWTEAFF,TGTGCCAGCAGCCAAGGGGGAGGGGTTTGGACTGAAGCTTTCTTT
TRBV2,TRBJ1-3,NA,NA,CASSMGGAAGNTIYF,TGTGCCAGCAGTATGGGGGGGGCGGCCGGAAACACCATATATTTT
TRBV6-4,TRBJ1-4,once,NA,CAIVGGPTNEKLFF,TGTGCCATAGTCGGGGGGCCGACTAATGAAAAACTGTTTTTT
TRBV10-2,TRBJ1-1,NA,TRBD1,CASSGTGFTEAFF,TGCGCCAGCTCCGGGACAGGGTTCACTGAAGCTTTCTTT
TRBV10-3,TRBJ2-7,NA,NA,CAIRDSTYEQYF,TGTGCCATCAGGGACAGTACCTACGAGCAGTACTTC
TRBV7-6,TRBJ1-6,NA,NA,CASSLRTENSPLHF,TGTGCCAGCAGCTTAAGGACAGAAAATTCACCCCTCCACTTT
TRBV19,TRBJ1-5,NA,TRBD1,CASLDSGQGRNQPQHF,TGTGCCAGTCTCGATTCGGGACAGGGGCGCAATCAGCCCCAGCATTTT
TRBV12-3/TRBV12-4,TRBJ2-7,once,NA,CASSHTRFGEQYF,TGTGCCAGCAGTCATACCCGCTTCGGCGAGCAGTACTTC
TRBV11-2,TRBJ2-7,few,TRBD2,CASSLGLAGNSYEQYF,TGTGCCAGCAGCTTAGGACTAGCGGGTAACTCCTACGAGCAGTACTTC
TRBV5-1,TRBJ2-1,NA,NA,CASSLANSGYNEQFF,TGCGCCAGCAGCTTGGCAAATAGCGGATACAATGAGCAGTTCTTC
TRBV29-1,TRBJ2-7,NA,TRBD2,CSATGTSGGWDSYEQYF,TGCAGCGCCACCGGGACTAGCGGTGGGTGGGACTCCTACGAGCAGTACTTC
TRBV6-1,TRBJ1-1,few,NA,CASSDQFGGVPNTEAFF,TGTGCCAGCAGTGACCAGTTTGGGGGGGTTCCGAACACTGAAGCTTTCTTT
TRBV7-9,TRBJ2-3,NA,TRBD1,CASSLALQGAFTDTQYF,TGTGCCAGCAGCTTAGCTCTTCAGGGGGCCTTCACAGATACGCAGTATTTT
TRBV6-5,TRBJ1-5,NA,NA,CASSFPASTVNQPQHF,TGTGCCAGCAGTTTCCCTGCTTCCACGGTAAATCAGCCCCAGCATTTT
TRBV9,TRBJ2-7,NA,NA,CASSPNAGANSYEQYF,TGTGCCAGCAGCCCTAACGCGGGTGCAAACTCCTACGAGCAGTACTTC
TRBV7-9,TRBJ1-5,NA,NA,CASSYLNQPQHF,TGTGCCAGCAGCTATCTCAATCAGCCCCAGCATTTT
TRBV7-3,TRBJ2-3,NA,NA,CASSLRGGGTDTQYF,TGTGCCAGCAGCTTACGAGGAGGGGGCACAGATACGCAGTATTTT
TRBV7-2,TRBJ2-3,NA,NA,CASSPLPSTDTQYF,TGTGCCAGCAGCCCACTACCTAGCACAGATACGCAGTATTTT
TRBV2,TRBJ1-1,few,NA,CASSGEGFKLGAFF,TGTGCCAGCAGTGGGGAGGGGTTTAAACTCGGAGCTTTCTTT
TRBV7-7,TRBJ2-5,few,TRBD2,CASSMTSGSSETQYF,TGTGCCAGCAGCATGACTAGCGGGAGCTCAGAGACCCAGTACTTC
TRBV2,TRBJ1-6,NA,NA,CASSLERNSPLHF,TGTGCCAGCTCCCTCGAGAGGAATTCACCCCTCCACTTT
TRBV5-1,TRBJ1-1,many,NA,CASSWGRRNTEAFF,TGCGCCAGCAGCTGGGGGCGGAGGAACACTGAAGCTTTCTTT
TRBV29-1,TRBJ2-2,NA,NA,CSVEGPGAGELFF,TGCAGCGTTGAGGGTCCAGGGGCTGGGGAGCTGTTTTTT
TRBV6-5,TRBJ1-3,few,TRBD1,CASSYDRVTGNTIYF,TGTGCCAGCAGTTACGACAGGGTGACTGGAAACACCATATATTTT
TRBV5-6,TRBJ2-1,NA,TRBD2,CASSLVRTSGSTYEQFF,TGTGCCAGCAGCTTGGTTAGGACTAGCGGGAGTACCTATGAGCAGTTCTTC
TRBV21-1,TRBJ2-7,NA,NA,CASSKRPGTGIPYEQYF,TGTGCCAGCAGCAAACGACCCGGGACAGGGATCCCCTACGAGCAGTACTTC
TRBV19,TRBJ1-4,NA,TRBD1,CASRETPGQENEKLFF,TGTGCCAGTAGAGAAACTCCGGGACAGGAGAATGAAAAACTGTTTTTT
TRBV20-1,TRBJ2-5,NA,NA,CSASSGVQETQYF,TGCAGTGCTAGTTCGGGGGTCCAAGAGACCCAGTACTTC
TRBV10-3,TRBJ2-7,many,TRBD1,CAISGGQLQYF,TGTGCCATCAGTGGGGGACAGCTGCAGTACTTC
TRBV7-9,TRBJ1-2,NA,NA,CASSAPGRAYGYTF,TGTGCCAGCAGCGCCCCAGGGAGGGCCTATGGCTACACCTTC
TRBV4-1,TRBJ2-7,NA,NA,CASSQDLGYLDRYEQYF,TGCGCCAGCAGCCAAGATCTGGGCTACCTCGACCGCTACGAGCAGTACTTC
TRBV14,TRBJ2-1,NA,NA,CASSLQGSRNEQFF,TGTGCCAGCAGCCTGCAGGGGTCTCGGAATGAGCAGTTCTTC
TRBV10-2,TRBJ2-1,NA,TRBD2,CASSESTGLGGYYNEQFF,TGCGCCAGCAGTGAGTCGACGGGACTAGGAGGGTACTACAATGAGCAGTTCTTC
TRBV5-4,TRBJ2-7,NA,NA,CASSKTGGAYEQYF,TGTGCCAGCAGCAAGACTGGGGGCGCCTACGAGCAGTACTTC
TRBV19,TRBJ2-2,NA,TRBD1,CASSMTGGHTGELFF,TGTGCCAGTAGTATGACAGGGGGCCACACCGGGGAGCTGTTTTTT
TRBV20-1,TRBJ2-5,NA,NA,CSARQFETQYF,TGCAGTGCTAGACAATTCGAGACCCAGTACTTC
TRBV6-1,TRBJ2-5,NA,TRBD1,CASNEGQGLETQYF,TGTGCCAGCAATGAGGGACAGGGGTTGGAGACCCAGTACTTC